This passage covers 7 T cell receptor beta chains from one sample sequenced in a study of identical twins. TCRdb reprocessed the 5' RACE reads with MiXCR, giving one entry per CDR3 protein. The table includes about 530,000 distinct CDR3 sequences, about 22% detected once. Another study also made use of these data, one on yellow fever vaccine responses in identical twins.

The material sequenced was CD4+ T cells sorted from blood. The source is a woman between 18 and 29 years old in good health.

The CDR3 reads CSVDKFGSNTEAFF. The CDR3 nucleotides are TGCAGCGTCGATAAATTTGGGTCGAACACTGAAGCTTTCTTT. The chain couples TRBV29-1 to TRBJ1-1; D uncertain. Per germline, CDR1 SQVTM and CDR2 ANQGSEA. V gave up 6 bases and J gave up 1 base, with 15 bases separating them. This CDR3 contains 14 residues.

The table lists this clonotype with many counts. V gene TRBV5-1 combines with J gene TRBJ2-3, with 8 bases fitting TRBD2. CDR1 is SGHRS, CDR2 YFSETQ, per germline. V dropped 2 bases and J dropped 1; count of bases not matched to a gene: 3. The CDR3 runs 15 residues. The DNA for the CDR3 is TGCGCCAGCAGCTTAAGCGGGGGAGGCACAGATACGCAGTATTTT. Amino acid sequence: CASSLSGGGTDTQYF.

The chain has TRBV24-1 and TRBJ2-5; D might be TRBD2 (5 bases). CDR1 KGHDR and CDR2 SFDVKD come from the germline V gene. V dropped 2 bases and J dropped 5 bases, with 17 bases sitting between them. This CDR3 has 16 amino acids. The CDR3 nucleotides are TGTGCCACCAGTGATTCTAAATCGGGGTATAGTGAGACCCAGTACTTC. Amino acids: CATSDSKSGYSETQYF.

The V and J genes are TRBV12-3 or TRBV12-4 and TRBJ2-1; 14 positions agree with TRBD2. The CDR3 contains 20 residues. The trim removed 4 bases at V and 0 bases at J, leaving 11 bases unmatched. The CDR3 DNA reads TGTGCCAGCAGTTCTCCCGGGACTAGCGGGAGACCGAGCTCCTACAATGAGCAGTTCTTC. Translated, it gives CASSSPGTSGRPSSYNEQFF.

The V gene is TRBV12-3 or TRBV12-4, the J gene TRBJ2-7, with D tentatively TRBD1 or TRBD2 (5 bases each). The CDR3 consists of 17 residues. Trimming stripped 2 bases from V and 0 bases from J, with 17 bases between. This chain's CDR3 is CASSLQAGTGSSYEQYF. The DNA for the CDR3 is TGTGCCAGCAGTTTACAAGCAGGGACCGGAAGCTCCTACGAGCAGTACTTC.

This clonotype was picked up a small number of times. The rearrangement joins TRBV7-2 to TRBJ2-5; 8 positions match TRBD2. Germline CDR1 SGHTA, CDR2 FQGNSA. With 6 bases clipped from V and 7 bases from J, the junction kept 13 bases outside the gene matches. The CDR3 has 15 amino acids. The CDR3 region has the DNA TGTGCCAGCAGTTTTAGCGGGGTGACCCCAGGGACCCAGTACTTC. Its translation is CASSFSGVTPGTQYF.

This clonotype appeared a few times. This chain connects TRBV10-3 to TRBJ1-1; D gene uncertain. The CDR3 is made up of 16 amino acids. V was clipped by 4 bases and J by 5 bases, with 20 bases between them. The germline V gene has CDR1 ENHRY and CDR2 SYGVKD. The DNA for the CDR3 is TGTGCCATCAGTGCGGGAAATCCCGTTTTAAGTACTGAAGCTTTCTTT. Translated: CAISAGNPVLSTEAFF.